The following is a T cell receptor (beta chain) sequence with its context. This specimen belongs to a study of blood T cell repertoires in COVID-19. For the study at large: Sources were T cells, B-cell-depleted T cells, or PBMCs; the material itself was cDNA or gDNA.

The CDR3 contains 13 residues. Trimming stripped 3 bases from V and 5 bases from J, with 11 bases between. Germline V gives CDR1 SGHRS, CDR2 YFSETQ. In the source study's methods: Counts of nucleated cells, estimated from reference gene primer amplification, were obtained. The method was immunoSEQ multiplex PCR; TCRdb's version includes in-frame clones alone and lacks a portion of them. V, J and clone size derive from that table, while D and trimming were established from the DNA sequence. The sample records 70,000 to 80,000 clones, 85% to 95% being singletons. What was sequenced was peripheral blood. The TCR comes from a woman aged 60-75 years with active COVID-19. The J gene is TRBJ1-2, the V gene TRBV5-1; D is undetermined. The CDR3: CASSSEGQYGYTF. CDR3 DNA: TGCGCCAGCAGCTCGGAGGGTCAATATGGCTACACCTTC.